The 5 T cell receptor beta chains presented below share a single source sample, sequenced in a study of T cells in Graves' hyperthyroidism and ophthalmopathy. Amplification of TCR beta CDR3 regions was performed using RNA transcripts as template. In the first-round RT-PCR of the TCR CDR3, the HTBI primer set was used. From the multiplex PCR reads, TCRdb called clonotypes with MiXCR, one entry per CDR3 protein. The sample lists a few hundred thousand distinct CDR3 sequences, roughly 13% occurring once. Sample: blood. These receptors were collected from a woman younger than 35 with Graves' hyperthyroidism.

This clonotype was picked up many times. V and J are TRBV11-2 and TRBJ2-4; D is undetermined. The germline V gene encodes CDR1 SGHAT and CDR2 FQNNGV. V dropped 0 bases and J dropped 6 bases, with 6 bases sitting between them. CDR3 length: 13 amino acids. CDR3 protein: CASSLDSSNIQYF. In DNA form, the CDR3 reads TGTGCCAGCAGCTTAGATTCGTCAAACATTCAGTACTTC.

Concerning this clonotype itself: An end of the junction differs from the germline gene, which may be a read error. The V and J genes are TRBV10-1 and TRBJ2-5, with D tentatively TRBD1 or TRBD2 (6 bases each). This CDR3 spans 14 amino acids. Germline V lookup: CDR1 WNHNN, CDR2 SYGVQD (reference sequence). CDR3 DNA sequence: TGCGCCAGCAGTGAGTCGGGGGGACAAGATACCCAGTACTTC. Amino acid sequence: CASSESGGQDTQYF.

This clonotype showed up just a few times. The rearrangement links TRBV4-1 to TRBJ1-1; D call uncertain. Trimming removed 1 base from V and 0 bases from J, with 6 bases in between. Germline lookup yields CDR1 MGHRA and CDR2 YSYEKL. This CDR3 has 14 residues. The CDR3 region is CASSQASLNTEAFF. The CDR3 bases are TGCGCCAGCAGCCAAGCTTCATTGAACACTGAAGCTTTCTTT.

This clonotype was detected a few times. The chain is built from TRBV7-2 and TRBJ2-1; tentatively, D is TRBD1 (5 bases). The V end lost 1 base, the J end lost 5 bases, and 12 bases lay between the germline ends. Germline CDR1 is SGHTA and CDR2 is FQGNSA. This CDR3 has 15 amino acids. The DNA for the CDR3 is TGTGCCAGCAGCTTAGAGCCAGGGAAAAACAATGAGCAGTTCTTC. It translates to CASSLEPGKNNEQFF.

V is TRBV2 and J is TRBJ2-1, with TRBD2 matching 15 bases. There are 18 residues in the CDR3. Trimming cost V 4 bases and J 0 bases; bases outside gene matches: 4. Germline CDR1 is SNHLY and CDR2 is FYNNEI. In DNA, the CDR3 is TGTGCCAGCAGTGTTCCGGGACTAGCGGGGGGCTCCTACAATGAGCAGTTCTTC. This codes for CASSVPGLAGGSYNEQFF.